The entry that follows covers one T cell receptor (beta chain) sequence. As yet, its antigen is unknown. Germline V CDR1 and CDR2: SGHDN, FVKESK. CDR3 length: 16 amino acids. The V end lost 4 bases, the J end lost 2 bases, and 15 bases lay between the germline ends. This entry comes from a study of post-analysis software for immune sequencing data. Study-level findings and limits: Samples sharing a preparation batch grouped tightly together when assessed by F measure. Compared against controls, patients with multiple sclerosis displayed significantly lower normalized Chao1 diversity. Among roughly 5 TRBV segments more frequent in patients than controls were TRBV5-6, TRBV5-1 and TRBV20-1.

TCR beta cDNA libraries included unique molecular identifiers. TCRdb used MiXCR to reprocess the PCR reads, holding one entry per CDR3 protein. Of 170,000 or so distinct CDR3 sequences in the sample, 30% were seen once. The sample comprised blood. The TCR comes from a girl between 10 and 17 years old with multiple sclerosis. V and J are TRBV14 and TRBJ2-1; TRBD2 might be the D (6 bases). CDR3 amino acids: CASSLTAGPTYNEQFF. The CDR3 nucleotides are TGTGCCAGCAGCCTGACAGCGGGCCCAACCTACAATGAGCAGTTCTTC.